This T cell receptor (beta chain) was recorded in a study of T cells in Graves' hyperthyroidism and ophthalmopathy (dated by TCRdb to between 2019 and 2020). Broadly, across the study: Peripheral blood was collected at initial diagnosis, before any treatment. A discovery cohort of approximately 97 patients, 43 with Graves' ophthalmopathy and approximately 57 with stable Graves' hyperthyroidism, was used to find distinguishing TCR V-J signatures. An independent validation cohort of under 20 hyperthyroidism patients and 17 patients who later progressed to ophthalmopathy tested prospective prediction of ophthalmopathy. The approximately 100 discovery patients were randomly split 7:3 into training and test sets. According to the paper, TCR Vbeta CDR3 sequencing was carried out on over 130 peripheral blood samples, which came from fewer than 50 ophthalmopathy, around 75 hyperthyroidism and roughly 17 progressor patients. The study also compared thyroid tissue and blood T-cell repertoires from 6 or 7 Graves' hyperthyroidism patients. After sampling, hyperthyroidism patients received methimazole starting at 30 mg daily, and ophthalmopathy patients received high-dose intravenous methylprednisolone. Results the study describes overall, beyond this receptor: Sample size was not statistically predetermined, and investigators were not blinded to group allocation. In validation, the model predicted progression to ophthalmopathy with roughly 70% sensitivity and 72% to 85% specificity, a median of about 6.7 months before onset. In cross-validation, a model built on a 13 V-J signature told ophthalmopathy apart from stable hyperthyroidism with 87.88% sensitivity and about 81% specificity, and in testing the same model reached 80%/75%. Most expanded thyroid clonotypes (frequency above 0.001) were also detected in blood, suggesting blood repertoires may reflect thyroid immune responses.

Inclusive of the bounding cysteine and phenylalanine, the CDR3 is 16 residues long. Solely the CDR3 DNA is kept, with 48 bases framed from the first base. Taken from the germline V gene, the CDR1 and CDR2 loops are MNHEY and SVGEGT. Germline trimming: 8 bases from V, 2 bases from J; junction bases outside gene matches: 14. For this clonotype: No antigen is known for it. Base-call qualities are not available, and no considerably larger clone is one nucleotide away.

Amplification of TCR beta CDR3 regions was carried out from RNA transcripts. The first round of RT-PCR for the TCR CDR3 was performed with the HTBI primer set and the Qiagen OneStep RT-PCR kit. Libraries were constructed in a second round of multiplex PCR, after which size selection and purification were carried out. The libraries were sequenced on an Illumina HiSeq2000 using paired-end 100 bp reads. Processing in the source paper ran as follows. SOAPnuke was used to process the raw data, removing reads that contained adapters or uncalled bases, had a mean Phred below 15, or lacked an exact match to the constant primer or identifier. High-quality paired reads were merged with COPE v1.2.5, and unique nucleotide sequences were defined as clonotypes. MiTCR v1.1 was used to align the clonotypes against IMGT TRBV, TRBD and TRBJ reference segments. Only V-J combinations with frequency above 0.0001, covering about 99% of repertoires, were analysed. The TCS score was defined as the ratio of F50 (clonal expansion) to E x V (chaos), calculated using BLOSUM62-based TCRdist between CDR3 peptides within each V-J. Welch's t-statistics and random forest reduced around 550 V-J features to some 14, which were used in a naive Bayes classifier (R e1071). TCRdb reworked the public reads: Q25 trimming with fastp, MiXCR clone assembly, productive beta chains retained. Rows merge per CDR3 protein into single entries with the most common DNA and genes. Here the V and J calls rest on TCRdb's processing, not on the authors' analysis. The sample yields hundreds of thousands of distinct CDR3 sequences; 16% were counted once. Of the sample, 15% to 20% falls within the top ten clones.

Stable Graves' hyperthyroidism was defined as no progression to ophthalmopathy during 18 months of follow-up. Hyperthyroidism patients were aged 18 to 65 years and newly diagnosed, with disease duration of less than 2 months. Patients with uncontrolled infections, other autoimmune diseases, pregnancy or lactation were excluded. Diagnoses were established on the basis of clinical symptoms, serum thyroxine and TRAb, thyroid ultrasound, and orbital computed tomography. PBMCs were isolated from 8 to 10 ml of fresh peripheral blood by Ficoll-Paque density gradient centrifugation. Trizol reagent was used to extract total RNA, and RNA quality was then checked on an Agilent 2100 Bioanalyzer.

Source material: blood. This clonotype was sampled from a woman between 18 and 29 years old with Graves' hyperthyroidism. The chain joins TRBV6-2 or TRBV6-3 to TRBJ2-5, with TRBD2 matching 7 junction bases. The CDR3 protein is CASGGSGRAFQETQYF. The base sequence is TGTGCCAGCGGGGGATCAGGGAGGGCGTTTCAAGAGACCCAGTACTTC.